This entry lists 23 T cell receptor beta chains sequenced from one sample in a study of shared clonotypes between healthy human individuals. TCRdb's copy holds only in-frame clones and misses some; the assay was immunoSEQ multiplex PCR. Altogether about a million clones are present, roughly 80% being singletons, with the ten largest covering roughly 1.4%. The specimen was memory CD4+ T cells sorted from blood. Subset in this sample: CD45RA-negative fraction. These receptors all stem from a man younger than 35 in good health.

The chain joins TRBV5-4 to TRBJ1-1; no clear D gene. Germline assignment: CDR1 SGHNT and CDR2 YYREEE (reference sequence). The length of the CDR3 is 14 residues. Trimming left V 4 bases short and J 4 bases short, with 14 bases between. The CDR3 DNA sequence: TGTGCCAGCAGCCAAGTTGGCGCCGGCACTGAAGCTTTCTTT. It translates to CASSQVGAGTEAFF.

The chain is built from TRBV5-6 and TRBJ1-1, with 8 positions matching TRBD1. The CDR3 sequence is 17 residues long. The V and J ends lost 4 bases and 5 bases, in that order; junction bases with no gene match: 16. CDR1 and CDR2 (germline): SGHDT, YYEEEE. CDR3 sequence reads: CASSTRRTGYPLTEAFF. DNA for the CDR3: TGTGCCAGCAGCACCCGAAGGACAGGGTACCCCTTGACTGAAGCTTTCTTT.

The chain recombines TRBV5-1 with TRBJ2-7, with TRBD2 as a possible D gene (5 bases). V gave up 4 bases and J gave up 4 bases, with 15 bases separating them. Germline V gene data show CDR1 as SGHRS and CDR2 as YFSETQ. The CDR3 totals 14 residues. CDR3 nucleotide sequence: TGCGCCAGCAGCGAAACGCGGGTGGAGTACGAGCAGTACTTC. Protein sequence: CASSETRVEYEQYF.

The chain is built from TRBV6-5 and TRBJ2-7, with TRBD1 identical over 10 bases. Germline loops: CDR1 MNHEY, CDR2 SVGAGI. The CDR3 consists of 15 residues. After removal of 5 bases from V and 3 bases from J, the junction contained 7 bases not matched to a gene. CDR3 in DNA: TGTGCCAGCAGTCACGCCGGGACAGGGGTCTACGAGCAGTACTTC. Protein: CASSHAGTGVYEQYF.

Details on this clone: Its ends do not fully match the called genes, so a read error is possible. V gene TRBV7-8 combines with J gene TRBJ2-5, with D possibly matching TRBD2 (7 bases). Germline V CDR1 and CDR2: SGHVS, FQNEAQ. This CDR3 contains 13 residues. For the CDR3, the DNA is TGTGCCAGCAGCTTAGATGAGGGGGGGCCTTGGCACTTC. Translation gives CASSLDEGGPWHF.

At least ten counts were recorded for this clone. This rearrangement joins TRBV6-1 to TRBJ1-1; unclear D gene. CDR3 size: 14 residues. Trimming cost V 1 base and J 5 bases, with 11 bases left between them. Germline assignment: CDR1 MNHNS and CDR2 SASEGT. CDR3 sequence (DNA): TGTGCCAGCAGTGAAGATTACGGGAGTACTGAAGCTTTCTTT. This encodes CASSEDYGSTEAFF.

This clone has more than one count but fewer than ten. The rearrangement uses TRBV5-1 and TRBJ1-5; D is possibly TRBD1 (5 bases). Trimming shortened V by 4 bases and J by 5 bases, and 13 bases separated the two germline ends. The CDR3 has 14 amino acids. The germline gives CDR1 SGHRS, CDR2 YFSETQ. CDR3 amino acids: CASSRDGGDQPQHF. DNA for the CDR3: TGCGCCAGCAGCCGGGACGGGGGGGATCAGCCCCAGCATTTT.

A single count supports this clone. The chain joins TRBV18 to TRBJ2-2, with TRBD1 matching over 7 bases. CDR1 and CDR2 from the germline V gene are KGHSH and LQKENI. V lost 3 bases, J lost 3 bases, and 19 bases stayed unmatched. The CDR3 spans 20 residues. CDR3 residues: CASSPPPGQKTWRDTGELFF. The CDR3 nucleotides read TGTGCCAGCTCACCGCCTCCGGGACAGAAAACGTGGAGAGACACCGGGGAGCTGTTTTTT.

In its sample, this clone was seen once. The chain has TRBV30 and TRBJ1-3, with D possibly TRBD1 on 5 matching bases. Per germline, CDR1 GTSNPN and CDR2 SVGIG (reference sequence). The CDR3 covers 15 residues. V dropped 0 bases and J dropped 8 bases, with 17 bases sitting between them. CDR3 nucleotides: TGTGCCTGGAGTGTACCTGGGGGGGTAGCCGACACCATATATTTT. Its translation is CAWSVPGGVADTIYF.

J is TRBJ1-2 and V is TRBV11-2, with TRBD1 matching over 10 bases. CDR1 is SGHAT, CDR2 FQNNGV, per germline. V shed 0 bases, J shed 7 bases, and the junction held 5 bases outside the gene matches. This CDR3 has 15 amino acids. The CDR3 DNA follows: TGTGCCAGCAGCTTAGAGGGACAGGGGAAGGTTGGCTACACCTTC. Encoded protein: CASSLEGQGKVGYTF.

Remarks on this clone: A much larger clone differs by one base, so this may be a read error. Within the sample, other DNA sequences also encode this same CDR3. This chain links TRBV18 with TRBJ1-5; TRBD1 agrees at 10 bases. This CDR3 is built from 15 residues. V trimming: 3 bases; J trimming: 4 bases; junction bases outside the gene matches: 3. Germline lookup yields CDR1 KGHSH and CDR2 LQKENI. CDR3 sequence (DNA): TGTGCCAGCTCACCGGACAGGGGGGGTAATCAGCCCCAGCATTTT. Translating it yields CASSPDRGGNQPQHF. The full variable domain, completed using reference TRBV18 and TRBJ1-5, is NAGVMQNPRHLVRRRGQEARLRCSPMKGHSHVYWYRQLPEEGLKFMVYLQKENIIDESGMPKERFSAEFPKEGPSILRIQQVVRGDSAAYFCASSPDRGGNQPQHFGDGTRLSIL.

This clone has a single count. The CDR3 nucleotides are TGTGCCAGCAGCGATTTTCCACAGGGAGAGCAGTACTTC. This translates into CASSDFPQGEQYF. The rearrangement joins TRBV6-1 to TRBJ2-7; a possible D gene is TRBD1 (6 bases). There are 13 residues in the CDR3. V was shortened by 6 bases and J by 7 bases, with 16 bases between the two germline ends. Germline CDR1 and CDR2: MNHNS and SASEGT.

This clone was counted only a few times. The chain couples TRBV29-1 to TRBJ2-1; TRBD2 aligns across 9 bases. The length of the CDR3 is 14 residues. From germline, CDR1 is SQVTM and CDR2 ANQGSEA. V gave up 4 bases and J gave up 7 bases; unmatched junction bases: 8. In nucleotides, the CDR3 is TGCAGCGTTGCCCATTTTAGCGGGAGTAATGAGCAGTTCTTC. This translates into CSVAHFSGSNEQFF.

About this clone: One end of the junction varies from germline; a read error may be responsible. V gene TRBV7-7 combines with J gene TRBJ2-5, with a possible D match to TRBD1 (5 bases). The CDR3 spans 13 residues. In germline, CDR1 is SSHAT, CDR2 FNYEAQ (reference sequence). CDR3 loop: CASSLAGLETQYF. The DNA for the CDR3 is TGTGCTAGCAGCTTAGCAGGGTTGGAGACCCAGTACTTC.

This sequence joins TRBV5-4 and TRBJ1-1; D possibly corresponds to TRBD1 (6 bases). The ends were cut back, 0 bases at V and 1 base at J, with 13 bases in the middle. This CDR3 region has 16 residues. Looked up from germline, CDR1 is SGHNT and CDR2 is YYREEE (reference sequence). The CDR3 sequence: CASSLAGGGRNTEAFF. CDR3 DNA sequence: TGTGCCAGCAGCTTGGCCGGGGGGGGCAGGAACACTGAAGCTTTCTTT.

This chain uses TRBV5-4 with TRBJ2-1; 9 bases align to TRBD2. The CDR3 covers 15 residues. Germline assignment: CDR1 SGHNT and CDR2 YYREEE (reference sequence). Losses at the gene ends were 1 base for V and 9 bases for J; bases not matched to a gene: 8. CDR3 DNA: TGTGCCAGCAGCTTGTCTAGCGGGATAACAAGTGAGCAGTTCTTC. It translates to CASSLSSGITSEQFF.

This rearrangement joins TRBV5-4 to TRBJ1-2, with D perhaps matching TRBD1 (5 bases). Germline V CDR1 and CDR2: SGHNT, YYREEE (reference sequence). This CDR3 comprises 16 residues. The V end lost 1 base, the J end lost 0 bases, and 13 bases lay between the germline ends. CDR3 nucleotides: TGTGCCAGCAGCTTGATTCAGGGACGGACTAACTATGGCTACACCTTC. Protein sequence: CASSLIQGRTNYGYTF. Looking up the rest from reference TRBV5-4 and TRBJ1-2 gives the full variable domain: ETGVTQSPTHLIKTRGQQVTLRCSSQSGHNTVSWYQQALGQGPQFIFQYYREEENGRGNFPPRFSGLQFPNYSSELNVNALELDDSALYLCASSLIQGRTNYGYTFGSGTRLTVV.

The chain joins TRBV4-3 to TRBJ2-1, with a possible D match to TRBD2 (6 bases). CDR1 and CDR2 from the germline V gene are LGHNA and YSLEER. CDR3 length: 15 amino acids. Trimming shortened V by 3 bases and J by 4 bases, and 13 bases separated the two germline ends. The CDR3 sequence: CASSQGLPTYNEQFF. The CDR3 bases are TGCGCCAGCAGCCAGGGACTTCCAACGTACAATGAGCAGTTCTTC.

The CDR3 sequence: CASRTTPGEQYF. In DNA, the CDR3 is TGTGCCAGCAGAACCACTCCTGGGGAGCAGTACTTC. The chain uses TRBV6-1 and TRBJ2-7; no reliable D call. The CDR3 covers 12 residues. V lost 6 bases, J lost 7 bases, and 13 bases lay in between. The V gene's germline CDR1 is MNHNS and CDR2 SASEGT.

This clone was counted only a few times. The gene calls are TRBV20-1 and TRBJ2-2, with D uncertain. CDR1 is DFQATT and CDR2 is SNEGSKA in the germline V gene (reference sequence). The CDR3 runs 11 residues. Trimming stripped 6 bases from V and 2 bases from J, with 4 bases between. CDR3 nucleotide sequence: TGCAGTGCCACCAACACCGGGGAGCTGTTTTTT. Encoded protein: CSATNTGELFF.

This chain uses TRBV9 with TRBJ2-4; 7 bases line up with TRBD1. CDR1 is SGDLS, CDR2 YYNGEE, per germline. The CDR3 is made up of 12 amino acids. J gave up 7 bases and V 4 bases, and 2 bases lay outside the gene matches. The CDR3 bases are TGTGCCAGCAGCCCACAGGGGAACATTCAGTACTTC. It codes for CASSPQGNIQYF.

The chain joins TRBV7-8 to TRBJ1-2, with 10 bases fitting TRBD1. CDR3 size: 15 residues. The ends lost 4 bases at V and 5 bases at J; junction bases unmatched: 7. Germline V gene data show CDR1 as SGHVS and CDR2 as FQNEAQ. The CDR3 loop is CASSSQTGGGYGYTF. Written as DNA, the CDR3 is TGTGCCAGCAGCTCCCAGACAGGGGGCGGATATGGCTACACCTTC. Filled out from reference TRBV7-8 and TRBJ1-2, the complete variable domain reads GAGVSQSPRYKVAKRGQDVALRCDPISGHVSLFWYQQALGQGPEFLTYFQNEAQLDKSGLPSDRFFAERPEGSVSTLKIQRTQQEDSAVYLCASSSQTGGGYGYTFGSGTRLTVV.

The V and J genes are TRBV18 and TRBJ2-2, with D uncertain. The germline V and J ends were trimmed by 2 bases and 2 bases, with 6 bases remaining between them. Germline-derived CDR1 and CDR2 are KGHSH and LQKENI. The CDR3 runs 14 residues. The CDR3 protein is CASSPMGNTGELFF. The CDR3 DNA sequence: TGTGCCAGCTCACCAATGGGCAACACCGGGGAGCTGTTTTTT.